This T cell receptor (beta chain) derives from a study of T cells after yellow fever vaccination. Each CDR3 protein is one row after TCRdb ran MiXCR on the 5' RACE reads. The table has 500,000 to 700,000 distinct CDR3 sequences, under 25% seen once. The germline gives CDR1 SQVTM, CDR2 ANQGSEA. This CDR3 is built from 14 residues. The ends were cut back, 4 bases at V and 3 bases at J, with 16 bases in the middle. This receptor was obtained from a man aged 25-45 years who received the YFV17D yellow fever vaccine. Sequences were derived from PBMCs, sampled 15 days after the yellow fever booster vaccination. The chain is built from TRBV29-1 and TRBJ2-7, with D possibly being TRBD1 (6 bases). This CDR3 is CSVGGRDTIYEQYF. The CDR3 bases are TGCAGCGTTGGGGGCCGGGACACCATCTACGAGCAGTACTTC.